This T cell receptor beta chain emerged from a study of shared clonotypes between healthy human individuals. CD4+ cells yielded CD45RA+ naive and CD45RA-negative memory subsets. General study results and limits: Clonotype sharing among donors was expected to depend on sequencing depth. Only blood was sampled; tissue repertoires likely differ.

CDR1 SGHVS and CDR2 FNYEAQ come from the germline V gene. The CDR3 totals 12 residues. The V end lost 5 bases, the J end lost 6 bases, and 8 bases lay between the germline ends. To note about this clone: The antigen remains undetermined.

The protocol was immunoSEQ multiplex PCR, while the TCRdb copy is restricted to in-frame clones and leaves out a portion. Of about 1 million clones in the sample, 65% to 80% were seen once. V gene TRBV7-6 combines with J gene TRBJ2-4, with D unresolved. Material: memory CD4+ T cells sorted from blood. Subset defined: CD45RA-negative fraction. This receptor was identified in a man in his late teens or twenties in good health. CDR3 nucleotide sequence: TGTGCCAGCAGCCCCCAATCAAACATTCAGTACTTC. Translation: CASSPQSNIQYF.